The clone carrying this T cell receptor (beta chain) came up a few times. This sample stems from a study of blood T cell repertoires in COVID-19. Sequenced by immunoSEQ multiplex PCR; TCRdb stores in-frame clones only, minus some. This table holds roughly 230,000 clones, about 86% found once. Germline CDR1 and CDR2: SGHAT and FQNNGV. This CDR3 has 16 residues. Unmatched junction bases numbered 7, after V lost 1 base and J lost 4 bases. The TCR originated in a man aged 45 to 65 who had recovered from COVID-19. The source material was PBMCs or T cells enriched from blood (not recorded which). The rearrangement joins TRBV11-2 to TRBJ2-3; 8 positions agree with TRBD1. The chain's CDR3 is CASSLGIGQGPDTQYF. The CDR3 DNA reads TGTGCCAGCAGCTTAGGTATCGGACAGGGCCCAGATACGCAGTATTTT.